This T cell receptor beta chain emerged from a study of cytomegalovirus exposure and HLA in healthy donors. Whole-study results and caveats: Several of the most significant clusters appeared linked to common viral pathogens, based on a later analysis. An analysis was carried out at a later point. It showed that HLA-associated TCR beta chains were more clonally expanded than equally common non-associated chains.

Concerning this clone: Its antigen is as yet unknown.

PCR used 60 Vbeta primers and 13 Jbeta primers. Data came from immunoSEQ multiplex PCR; TCRdb stores just in-frame clones and leaves some out. The sample lists about 120,000 clones; about three quarters were seen once. The source of this sequence is a man in his 60s in good health and CMV-seropositive. Sequences were obtained from PBMCs.

CDR3 protein: CASSPVGRGANTEAFF. The CDR3, as DNA: TGTGCCAGCAGCCCCGTAGGCAGGGGGGCTAATACGGAAGCTTTCTTT. V is TRBV7-9 and J is TRBJ1-1; 7 bases align to TRBD1. This CDR3 spans 16 amino acids. CDR1 SEHNR and CDR2 FQNEAQ come from the germline V gene (reference sequence). The J segment lost 8 bases and the V segment lost 5 bases, leaving 17 bases of the junction unmatched.